These 18 T cell receptor beta chains came from one sample sequenced in a study of cytomegalovirus exposure and HLA in healthy donors. Profiled with immunoSEQ multiplex PCR; TCRdb holds only in-frame clones, not every one. The repertoire includes 300,000 or so clones, approximately 85% of them detected once, and about 0.96% sits in the top ten. Sequenced material: PBMCs. The source of these receptors is a man younger than 40 in good health and CMV-seronegative.

The gene calls are TRBV9 and TRBJ2-7, with D possibly being TRBD2 (5 bases). The CDR3 contains 13 residues. V lost 3 bases and J 7 bases, leaving 14 bases between the germline ends. In germline, CDR1 is SGDLS, CDR2 YYNGEE. This CDR3 is CASSEPNTGEQYF. DNA for the CDR3: TGTGCCAGCAGCGAACCGAATACGGGGGAGCAGTACTTC.

This clone has just one count. The chain combines TRBV5-6 with TRBJ2-7; possibly TRBD2 for D (6 bases). From germline, CDR1 is SGHDT and CDR2 YYEEEE. The CDR3 has 15 residues. Trimming stripped 5 bases from V and 3 bases from J, with 18 bases between. The CDR3 spells CASSQRNLGLYEQYF. As DNA, the CDR3 is TGTGCCAGCAGTCAAAGGAATCTGGGACTCTACGAGCAGTACTTC. Supplemented by reference TRBV5-6 and TRBJ2-7, the full variable domain reads DAGVTQSPTHLIKTRGQQVTLRCSPKSGHDTVSWYQQALGQGPQFIFQYYEEEERQRGNFPDRFSGHQFPNYSSELNVNALLLGDSALYLCASSQRNLGLYEQYFGPGTRLTVT.

This clone was counted once. The chain combines TRBV29-1 with TRBJ2-7; 8 bases match TRBD2. This CDR3 is built from 16 residues. CDR1 is SQVTM and CDR2 is ANQGSEA in the germline V gene. With V trimmed by 4 bases and J by 7 bases, 18 bases remained unmatched. As DNA, the CDR3 is TGCAGCGTTGTAAAGTTTGGGCGGGGGGACGTGGGTGAGCAGTACTTC. Translating it yields CSVVKFGRGDVGEQYF.

The chain links TRBV4-3 to TRBJ2-7; 9 bases are shared with TRBD1. The V gene end was trimmed by 3 bases and the J gene end by 0 bases; junction bases not matched to a gene: 6. Germline values: CDR1 LGHNA, CDR2 YSLEER. The CDR3 has 16 residues. CDR3: CASSHKQGAVSYEQYF. Here the CDR3 DNA reads TGCGCCAGCAGCCATAAACAGGGGGCAGTCTCCTACGAGCAGTACTTC.

The chain combines TRBV5-1 with TRBJ2-5; 12 positions match TRBD2. Per germline, CDR1 SGHRS and CDR2 YFSETQ. The V segment lost 3 bases and the J segment 5 bases; nucleotides outside the gene matches: 2. CDR3 length: 14 residues. CDR3 coding DNA: TGCGCCAGCAGCTCTAGCGGGGGGGCTGAGACCCAGTACTTC. Translating gives CASSSSGGAETQYF. Filled out from reference TRBV5-1 and TRBJ2-5, the complete variable domain reads KAGVTQTPRYLIKTRGQQVTLSCSPISGHRSVSWYQQTPGQGLQFLFEYFSETQRNKGNFPGRFSGRQFSNSRSEMNVSTLELGDSALYLCASSSSGGAETQYFGPGTRLLVL.

A single count supports this clone. V gene TRBV23-1 combines with J gene TRBJ1-4, with a tentative D call TRBD1 (6 bases). TRBV23-1 belongs to the ORF category, with a function that is uncertain. CDR3 length: 16 amino acids. The ends were cut back, 4 bases at V and 0 bases at J, with 12 bases in the middle. This CDR3 reads CASSRRTASTNEKLFF. CDR3 nucleotide sequence: TGCGCCAGCAGTCGACGGACAGCTTCAACTAATGAAAAACTGTTTTTT.

This clone was found once. The CDR3, as DNA: TGCAGCGTTGGGGACAGGGGTTATGGTCAGCCCCAGCATTTT. Its protein product is CSVGDRGYGQPQHF. The gene calls are TRBV29-1 and TRBJ1-5, with 10 nucleotides matching TRBD1. Trimming cost V 4 bases and J 6 bases; bases outside gene matches: 6. Germline V gives CDR1 SQVTM, CDR2 ANQGSEA. The CDR3 has 14 amino acids.

This chain links TRBV18 with TRBJ2-1; 9 nucleotides agree with TRBD1. V trimming: 0 bases; J trimming: 5 bases; junction bases outside the gene matches: 2. The CDR3 totals 15 residues. The germline CDR1 and CDR2 sequences are KGHSH and LQKENI. For the CDR3, the DNA is TGTGCCAGCTCACCACCGTGGGACAGGGACAATGAGCAGTTCTTC. Protein: CASSPPWDRDNEQFF.

A single count supports this clone. The same CDR3 arises from other DNA sequences in this sample as well. This chain's CDR3 is CASRRTGTNYGYTF. The CDR3 DNA follows: TGTGCCAGCAGGAGGACAGGGACCAACTATGGCTACACCTTC. This rearrangement joins TRBV6-5 to TRBJ1-2, with TRBD1 matching over 8 bases. The germline CDR1 and CDR2 sequences are MNHEY and SVGAGI. The CDR3 totals 14 residues. Unmatched junction bases numbered 5, after V lost 6 bases and J lost 2 bases.

J is TRBJ1-5 and V is TRBV7-2, with D unclear. Trimming cost V 3 bases and J 4 bases, with 13 bases left between them. The CDR3 totals 15 residues. CDR1 is SGHTA and CDR2 is FQGNSA in the germline V gene. The DNA for the CDR3 is TGTGCCAGCAGCTTCACCGGCGGGTCTAATCAGCCCCAGCATTTT. Protein sequence: CASSFTGGSNQPQHF.

In its sample, this clone was seen once. The chain uses TRBV18 and TRBJ2-7; D is unresolved. V shed 4 bases and J shed 2 bases, with 3 bases lying between them. CDR1 and CDR2 (germline): KGHSH, LQKENI. This CDR3 has 11 amino acids. The CDR3 spells CASSRAYEQYF. Here the CDR3 DNA reads TGTGCCAGCTCACGCGCCTACGAGCAGTACTTC.

V and J are TRBV2 and TRBJ1-2; TRBD1 agrees at 9 bases. CDR3 length: 15 amino acids. The V gene's germline CDR1 is SNHLY and CDR2 FYNNEI. V was clipped by 5 bases and J by 5 bases; unmatched bases: 9. The CDR3 sequence is CASSQGQGIGYGYTF. In nucleotides, the CDR3 is TGTGCCAGCAGTCAGGGACAGGGTATAGGGTATGGCTACACCTTC.

J is TRBJ2-2 and V is TRBV18; no clear D. Trimming took off 3 bases at V and 0 bases at J, with 14 bases between the two ends. Germline CDR1 KGHSH, CDR2 LQKENI. The CDR3 loop spans 17 amino acids. In DNA form, the CDR3 reads TGTGCCAGCTCACCGCTAGGAGTTTTCTCGAACACCGGGGAGCTGTTTTTT. Amino acids: CASSPLGVFSNTGELFF. The whole variable domain, filled in from reference TRBV18 and TRBJ2-2, reads NAGVMQNPRHLVRRRGQEARLRCSPMKGHSHVYWYRQLPEEGLKFMVYLQKENIIDESGMPKERFSAEFPKEGPSILRIQQVVRGDSAAYFCASSPLGVFSNTGELFFGEGSRLTVL.

The V call is TRBV7-9, the J call TRBJ2-7, with TRBD2 matching 8 bases. The germline V gene has CDR1 SEHNR and CDR2 FQNEAQ (reference sequence). V shed 4 bases, J shed 5 bases, and the junction held 13 bases outside the gene matches. The CDR3 has 16 residues. CDR3 DNA: TGTGCCAGCAGCTCCCGTACGGGGGGGACCCGTAACGAGCAGTACTTC. It yields the protein CASSSRTGGTRNEQYF.

The chain employs TRBV5-6 and TRBJ1-1; D is possibly TRBD1 (5 bases). CDR3 length: 16 residues. CDR1 is SGHDT, CDR2 YYEEEE, per germline. V lost 0 bases, J lost 0 bases, and 12 bases lay in between. The CDR3 DNA reads TGTGCCAGCAGCTTGGGGGGCAGCTTGATGAACACTGAAGCTTTCTTT. This sequence encodes CASSLGGSLMNTEAFF.

This chain links TRBV6-5 with TRBJ2-2, with D possibly being TRBD2 (6 bases). Trimming left V 6 bases short and J 4 bases short, with 15 bases between. CDR1 is MNHEY and CDR2 is SVGAGI in the germline V gene. This CDR3 has 15 residues. The chain's CDR3 is CASRPQGGGTGELFF. The CDR3, as DNA: TGTGCCAGCAGACCTCAGGGAGGAGGCACCGGGGAGCTGTTTTTT.

This sequence joins TRBV7-2 and TRBJ2-5; weak D call: TRBD2 (5 bases). CDR3 length equals 15 residues. The germline CDR1 and CDR2 sequences are SGHTA and FQGNSA. Trimming removed 1 base at V and 5 bases at J, with 14 bases between. This CDR3 is CASSLVSPEVETQYF. For the CDR3, the DNA is TGTGCCAGCAGCTTAGTCAGCCCGGAGGTGGAGACCCAGTACTTC.

The chain uses TRBV5-1 and TRBJ2-6, with 7 bases aligning to TRBD2. V trimming: 0 bases; J trimming: 0 bases; junction bases outside the gene matches: 15. CDR1 and CDR2 (germline): SGHRS, YFSETQ. This CDR3 is 21 amino acids long. CDR3: CASSLARGIQVLYSGANVLTF. The DNA for the CDR3 is TGCGCCAGCAGCTTGGCGCGGGGGATTCAGGTCCTCTACTCTGGGGCCAACGTCCTGACTTTC.